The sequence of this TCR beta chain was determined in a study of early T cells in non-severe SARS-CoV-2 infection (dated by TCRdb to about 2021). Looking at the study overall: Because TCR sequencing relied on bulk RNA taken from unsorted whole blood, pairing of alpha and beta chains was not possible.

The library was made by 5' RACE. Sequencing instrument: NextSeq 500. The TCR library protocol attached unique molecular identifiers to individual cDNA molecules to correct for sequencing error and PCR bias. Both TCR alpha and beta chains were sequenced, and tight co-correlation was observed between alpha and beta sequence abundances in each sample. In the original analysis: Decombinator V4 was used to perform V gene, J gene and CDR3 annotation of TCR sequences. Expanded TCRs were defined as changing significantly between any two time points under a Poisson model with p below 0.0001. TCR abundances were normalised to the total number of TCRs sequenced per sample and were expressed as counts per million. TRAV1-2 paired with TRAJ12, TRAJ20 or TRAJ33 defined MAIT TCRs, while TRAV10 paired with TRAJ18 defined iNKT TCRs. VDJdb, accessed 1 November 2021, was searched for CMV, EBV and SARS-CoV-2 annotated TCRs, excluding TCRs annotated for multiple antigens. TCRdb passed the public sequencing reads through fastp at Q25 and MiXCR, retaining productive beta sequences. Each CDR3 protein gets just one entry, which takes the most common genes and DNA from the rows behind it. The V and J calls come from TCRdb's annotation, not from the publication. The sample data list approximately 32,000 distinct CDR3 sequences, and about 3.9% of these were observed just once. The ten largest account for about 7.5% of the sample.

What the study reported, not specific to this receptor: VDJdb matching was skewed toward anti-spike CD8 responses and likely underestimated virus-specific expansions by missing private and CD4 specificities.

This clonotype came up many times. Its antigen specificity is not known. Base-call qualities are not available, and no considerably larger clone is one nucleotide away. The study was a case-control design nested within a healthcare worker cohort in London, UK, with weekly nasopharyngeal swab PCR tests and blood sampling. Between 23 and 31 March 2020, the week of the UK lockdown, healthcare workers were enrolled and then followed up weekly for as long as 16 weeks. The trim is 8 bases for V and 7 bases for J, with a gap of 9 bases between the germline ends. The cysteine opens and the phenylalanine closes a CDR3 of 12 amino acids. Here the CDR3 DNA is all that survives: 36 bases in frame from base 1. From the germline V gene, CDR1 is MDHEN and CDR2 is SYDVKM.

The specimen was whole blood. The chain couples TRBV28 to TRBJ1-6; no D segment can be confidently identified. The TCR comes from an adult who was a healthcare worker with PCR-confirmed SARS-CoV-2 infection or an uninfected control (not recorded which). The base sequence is TGTGCCAGCTATGGGAGGAATTCACCCCTCCACTTT. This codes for CASYGRNSPLHF.